This T cell receptor beta chain was recorded in a study of metastatic and nonmetastatic thyroid tumors. Patients were all untreated before their thyroid surgery. In this sample, this clone turned up a few times. From the PCR reads, TCRdb re-called clones with MiXCR. The table includes roughly 20,000 clones, approximately 28% detected once. This TCR derives from a male donor with papillary thyroid cancer or a benign thyroid nodule (not recorded which). Some clones in this sample may be carry-over from other donors' samples. Sequencing was performed on tumor tissue.

The CDR3 nucleotides read TGTGCCAGCAGTGGACAGGGGGGAACTGAAGCTTTCTTT. It codes for CASSGQGGTEAFF. V gene TRBV2 combines with J gene TRBJ1-1; 9 bases match TRBD1. Germline-derived CDR1 and CDR2 are SNHLY and FYNNEI. This CDR3 is built from 13 residues. V shed 4 bases, J shed 5 bases, and the junction held 2 bases outside the gene matches.